This T cell receptor beta chain originates from a study of radiation and T cells in renal cell carcinoma. Germline V CDR1 and CDR2: MNHEY, SVGAGI. CDR3 length: 16 amino acids. The V gene end was trimmed by 0 bases and the J gene end by 8 bases; junction bases not matched to a gene: 9. Time point given: blood 2 weeks post-SBRT. As to treatment: 15 Gy SBRT to primary tumor, nephrectomy 4 weeks later. Assay used: immunoSEQ multiplex PCR; TCRdb lists only in-frame clones, some missing. The sample shows 100,000 to 150,000 clones, 70% to 90% of them seen only once. The input for sequencing was blood, taken from a patient whose treatment included radiotherapy and nephrectomy. The chain uses TRBV6-5 and TRBJ2-1; 8 nucleotides agree with TRBD1. This TCR was sampled from a woman aged 70-85 years with renal cell carcinoma. The CDR3 nucleotides read TGTGCCAGCAGTTACTCGACTCCCGACAGGGGCCATGAGCAGTTCTTC. It codes for CASSYSTPDRGHEQFF.